Each of the 15 T cell receptor beta chains below was sequenced from the same sample in a study of brain T cells in children with intractable seizures. Surgery cases with the highest brain T cell transcript signatures were chosen for sequencing. Measured with immunoSEQ multiplex PCR; TCRdb has only the in-frame clones, and not every one. The sample yields roughly 9,500 clones, 69% seen once. The material sequenced was resected brain tissue, taken at surgery. These receptors were collected from a girl aged 2 to 10 with tuberous sclerosis and intractable seizures.

The V call is TRBV6-5, the J call TRBJ1-1; tentatively, D is TRBD1 (6 bases). Trimming cost V 2 bases and J 0 bases, with 13 bases left between them. Germline assignment: CDR1 MNHEY and CDR2 SVGAGI. The CDR3 length is 16 residues. The CDR3 is CASSYSPTGVNTEAFF. The CDR3 DNA reads TGTGCCAGCAGTTACAGCCCGACAGGCGTGAACACTGAAGCTTTCTTT.

This sequence joins TRBV2 and TRBJ2-1, with 11 bases identical to TRBD2. V lost 7 bases to trimming and J lost 9 bases; unmatched junction nucleotides: 8. This CDR3 contains 14 residues. The V gene's germline CDR1 is SNHLY and CDR2 FYNNEI. The CDR3 DNA is TGTGCCAGCACCCCCGAGACTAGCGGGGTTGAGCAGTTCTTC. It is translated as CASTPETSGVEQFF. The whole variable domain, filled in from reference TRBV2 and TRBJ2-1, reads EPEVTQTPSHQVTQMGQEVILRCVPISNHLYFYWYRQILGQKVEFLVSFYNNEISEKSEIFDDQFSVERPDGSNFTLKIRSTKLEDSAMYFCASTPETSGVEQFFGPGTRLTVL.

The rearrangement uses TRBV5-6 and TRBJ1-2; D is unresolved. Germline CDR1 reads SGHDT; CDR2 reads YYEEEE. The CDR3 runs to 13 residues. V was pared by 1 base and J by 5 bases, with 9 bases between. The CDR3 sequence is CASSLIGPYGYTF. In nucleotides, the CDR3 is TGTGCCAGCAGCTTGATAGGCCCATATGGCTACACCTTC. Variable domain in full (rest from reference TRBV5-6 and TRBJ1-2): DAGVTQSPTHLIKTRGQQVTLRCSPKSGHDTVSWYQQALGQGPQFIFQYYEEEERQRGNFPDRFSGHQFPNYSSELNVNALLLGDSALYLCASSLIGPYGYTFGSGTRLTVV.

V is TRBV2 and J is TRBJ2-5; TRBD2 agrees at 11 bases. The V segment lost 7 bases and the J segment 7 bases; nucleotides outside the gene matches: 11. The CDR3 runs to 15 residues. The germline V gene encodes CDR1 SNHLY and CDR2 FYNNEI. CDR3: CASTERLAGPGTQYF. CDR3 sequence (DNA): TGTGCCAGCACCGAGAGACTAGCGGGGCCAGGGACCCAGTACTTC. Full variable domain (rest looked up from reference TRBV2 and TRBJ2-5): EPEVTQTPSHQVTQMGQEVILRCVPISNHLYFYWYRQILGQKVEFLVSFYNNEISEKSEIFDDQFSVERPDGSNFTLKIRSTKLEDSAMYFCASTERLAGPGTQYFGPGTRLLVL.

The rearrangement uses TRBV2 and TRBJ2-5; D is undetermined. From germline, CDR1 is SNHLY and CDR2 FYNNEI. V was trimmed by 2 bases and J by 5 bases, leaving 3 bases between them. The CDR3 extends over 11 amino acids. Written as DNA, the CDR3 is TGTGCCAGCAGTGAATGGGAGACCCAGTACTTC. This sequence encodes CASSEWETQYF.

The J gene is TRBJ1-1, the V gene TRBV24-1; 8 bases fit TRBD1. CDR3 length: 14 amino acids. Germline V gene data show CDR1 as KGHDR and CDR2 as SFDVKD. Germline trimming cut 2 bases from V and 4 bases from J; bases unmatched to any gene: 2. The CDR3 is CATSDSTGGTEAFF. The CDR3 coding sequence is TGTGCCACCAGTGATTCCACAGGGGGCACTGAAGCTTTCTTT.

The chain is built from TRBV3-1 (or the pseudogene TRBV3-2) and TRBJ1-1; 7 nucleotides match TRBD1. The CDR3 spans 14 residues. CDR1 and CDR2 from the germline V gene are LGHDT and YNNKEL (reference sequence). V gave up 0 bases and J gave up 6 bases; unmatched junction bases: 4. The CDR3 reads CASSQDRGRAEAFF. DNA for the CDR3: TGTGCCAGCAGCCAAGACAGGGGGAGAGCTGAAGCTTTCTTT.

By share of the sample, this clone is large. The J gene is TRBJ1-6, the V gene TRBV19, with D maybe TRBD1 (5 bases). Germline CDR1 and CDR2: LNHDA and SQIVND (reference sequence). V lost 3 bases, J lost 10 bases, and 13 bases lay in between. This CDR3 is 14 amino acids long. For the CDR3, the DNA is TGTGCCAGTAGTATTAAATATGAGGGGTCACCCCTCCACTTT. Amino acid sequence: CASSIKYEGSPLHF.

The sample holds one count of this clone. The chain links TRBV6-6 to TRBJ2-2; 11 nucleotides align to TRBD2. The CDR3 runs 16 residues. Germline values: CDR1 MNHNY, CDR2 SVGAGI (reference sequence). The V and J ends lost 6 bases and 2 bases, in that order; junction bases with no gene match: 5. The CDR3 here is CASSVGLADNTGELFF. CDR3 bases: TGTGCCAGCAGCGTGGGACTAGCGGACAACACCGGGGAGCTGTTTTTT.

The V and J genes are TRBV4-1 and TRBJ1-2, with 11 positions matching TRBD1. There are 17 residues in the CDR3. Germline V gives CDR1 MGHRA, CDR2 YSYEKL. The junction had 6 bases not matched to a gene; V was cut back by 0 bases and J by 3 bases. The CDR3 sequence is CASSQDGWDRGDYGYTF. The CDR3 nucleotides read TGCGCCAGCAGCCAAGACGGTTGGGACAGGGGGGACTATGGCTACACCTTC.

V gene TRBV5-1 combines with J gene TRBJ1-5; D is unresolved. The V end was cut by 4 bases, the J end by 9 bases, with 8 bases between. CDR3 length equals 11 residues. Germline lookup yields CDR1 SGHRS and CDR2 YFSETQ. CDR3 coding DNA: TGCGCCAGCAGCCAGATTCGGCCCCAGCATTTT. Residues: CASSQIRPQHF.

This chain connects TRBV5-1 to TRBJ2-7; 7 positions agree with TRBD2. Germline V lookup: CDR1 SGHRS, CDR2 YFSETQ. This CDR3 has 13 residues. The ends lost 0 bases at V and 3 bases at J; junction bases unmatched: 0. CDR3 loop: CASSLGEGYEQYV. The CDR3 DNA reads as TGCGCCAGCAGCTTGGGGGAGGGCTACGAGCAGTACGTC.

This clone was seen only a few times. The chain uses TRBV29-1 and TRBJ1-2; D gene ambiguous. Trimming left V 3 bases short and J 6 bases short, with 5 bases between. Per germline, CDR1 SQVTM and CDR2 ANQGSEA. This CDR3 comprises 10 residues. The CDR3 DNA reads as TGCAGCGTTGAGGGGAATGGCTACACCTTC. The encoded protein is CSVEGNGYTF.

The chain has TRBV15 and TRBJ1-1; D ambiguous. The CDR3 runs 16 residues. Trimming took off 3 bases at V and 0 bases at J, with 14 bases between the two ends. The V gene's germline CDR1 is LNHNV and CDR2 YYDKDF (reference sequence). This CDR3 reads CATSRDRIGLNTEAFF. CDR3 coding DNA: TGTGCCACCAGCAGGGATAGGATAGGGTTGAACACTGAAGCTTTCTTT.

The chain is built from TRBV27 and TRBJ1-1; the match to TRBD1 covers 10 bases. This CDR3 spans 15 amino acids. Looked up from germline, CDR1 is MNHEY and CDR2 is SMNVEV (reference sequence). With 6 bases clipped from V and 3 bases from J, the junction kept 7 bases outside the gene matches. The CDR3 sequence: CASSSGTGEDTEAFF. CDR3 nucleotide sequence: TGTGCCAGCAGCTCCGGGACAGGGGAGGACACTGAAGCTTTCTTT.